The 5 T cell receptor beta chains in this list originate from one sample, sequenced in a study of CD8 T cells in Susac syndrome. A quantity of about 0.5 to 1 ug RNA underwent reverse transcription using random hexamers. TCRdb reprocessed the immunoSEQ multiplex PCR reads with MiXCR, giving one entry per CDR3 protein. The sample includes roughly 300,000 distinct CDR3 sequences, 80% to 90% of them seen just once. The sequenced material came from CD8+ T cells from PBMCs. Source of these receptors: a human donor with multiple sclerosis.

In this sample, this clonotype turned up once. This chain joins TRBV15 and TRBJ1-1; 12 bases are shared with TRBD1. V lost 2 bases to trimming and J lost 2 bases; unmatched junction nucleotides: 6. There are 17 residues in the CDR3. Germline V gene lookup returns CDR1 LNHNV and CDR2 YYDKDF (reference sequence). CDR3 loop: CATSRRPGQGANTEAFF. The CDR3 bases are TGTGCCACCAGCAGAAGACCGGGACAGGGGGCCAACACTGAAGCTTTCTTT.

The chain recombines TRBV27 with TRBJ2-6; TRBD1 might be the D (6 bases). The CDR3 loop spans 16 amino acids. Trimming left V 5 bases short and J 2 bases short, with 13 bases between. The germline CDR1 and CDR2 sequences are MNHEY and SMNVEV (reference sequence). In DNA form, the CDR3 reads TGTGCCAGCAGTCCCCTCAGGGGCGCTGGGGCCAACGTCCTGACTTTC. This sequence encodes CASSPLRGAGANVLTF.

The chain carries TRBV6-5 and TRBJ1-1, with D maybe TRBD1 (6 bases). The germline V gene encodes CDR1 MNHEY and CDR2 SVGAGI. The CDR3 consists of 14 residues. V was clipped by 4 bases and J by 3 bases, with 12 bases between them. Written as DNA, the CDR3 is TGTGCCAGCAGTTGCACCGAGGGGGACACTGAAGCTTTCTTT. It codes for CASSCTEGDTEAFF.

This clonotype was observed a few times. V usage is TRBV9 and J usage is TRBJ1-3; weak D call: TRBD1 (6 bases). The CDR3 totals 15 residues. Germline V gives CDR1 SGDLS, CDR2 YYNGEE. Trimming shortened V by 5 bases and J by 1 base, and 13 bases separated the two germline ends. CDR3 bases: TGTGCCAGCAGTGTGGAGGGGGGTTCTGGAAACACCATATATTTT. Translated, it gives CASSVEGGSGNTIYF.

V is TRBV7-2 and J is TRBJ1-5; no clear D gene. The V end was cut by 5 bases, the J end by 9 bases, with 11 bases between. Germline V CDR1 and CDR2: SGHTA, FQGNSA. The CDR3 contains 12 residues. CDR3 DNA sequence: TGTGCCAGCAGCCGTAGTTCGGGGCCCCAGCATTTT. Translated: CASSRSSGPQHF.